The source of this T cell receptor beta chain is a study of T cells in Graves' hyperthyroidism and ophthalmopathy. Study outcomes and limitations: Blood shared most expanded thyroid clonotypes above 0.001.

The CDR3 sequence is 13 residues long. CDR1 and CDR2 (germline): MNHNS, SASEGT. V was clipped by 5 bases and J by 10 bases; unmatched bases: 8. What was amplified from RNA transcripts were TCR beta CDR3 regions. Carried out on the TCR CDR3, a first-round RT-PCR used the HTBI primer set. In TCRdb, the multiplex PCR reads were re-called with MiXCR into one record per CDR3 protein. The repertoire holds about 600,000 distinct CDR3 sequences, approximately 15% seen once, with about 3.5% in the top ten. Diagnosing involved the use of clinical symptoms, serum thyroxine and TRAb, thyroid ultrasound and orbital computed tomography. Notes on this clonotype: Its antigen is undetermined.

The sample was blood. V usage is TRBV6-1 and J usage is TRBJ2-1; 7 nucleotides match TRBD2. This TCR was sampled from a woman between 35 and 50 years old with Graves' ophthalmopathy. The CDR3 coding sequence is TGTGCCAGCAGTCGGACTAGGTTGCGCGAGCAGTTCTTC. Encoded protein: CASSRTRLREQFF.